This TCR beta chain is drawn from a study of blood T cell repertoires in COVID-19. Study in general: COVID-19 samples from acute and convalescent phases originated in the United States, Italy and Spain.

Data came from immunoSEQ multiplex PCR; TCRdb stores just in-frame clones and leaves some out. Among under 200,000 clones listed, roughly 84% were seen once. The receptor's source is a man between 18 and 35 years old with active or convalescent COVID-19. The material sequenced was peripheral blood.

This chain's CDR3 is CASSLRLAGVADTQYF. Written as DNA, the CDR3 is TGTGCCAGCAGCCTCCGACTAGCGGGAGTGGCAGATACGCAGTATTTT. The chain joins TRBV5-6 to TRBJ2-3, with 12 bases aligning to TRBD2. CDR1 and CDR2 from the germline V gene are SGHDT and YYEEEE. J lost 4 bases, V lost 4 bases, and 7 bases had no gene match. The CDR3 length is 16 residues.